This entry features one T cell receptor beta chain sequence. Trimming took off 4 bases at V and 1 base at J, with 13 bases between the two ends. The CDR3 has 15 amino acids. Germline-derived CDR1 and CDR2 are LGHNA and YNFKEQ. The sample comes from a study of OX40 agonist ivuxolimab in advanced cancers. Study at large: Patients took ivuxolimab, an agonistic anti-OX40 (CD134) antibody. Ivuxolimab doses were 0.01, 0.1, 0.3, 1.5, 3 or 10 mg/kg every 2 weeks.

The data were produced by immunoSEQ multiplex PCR, yet TCRdb's version contains in-frame clones alone and is incomplete. The sample contains 85,000 to 120,000 clones, 90% of which appear only once. The sequence was collected from an adult with an advanced solid tumor such as melanoma, head and neck, liver or kidney cancer. The input for sequencing was CD4+ or CD8+ T cells sorted from blood, taken in a trial of the OX40 agonist ivuxolimab. The chain combines TRBV4-2 with TRBJ2-5; D is uncertain. Here the CDR3 reads CASSRRRTGQETQYF. The CDR3 nucleotides read TGTGCCAGCAGCCGGAGAAGGACGGGCCAAGAGACCCAGTACTTC.